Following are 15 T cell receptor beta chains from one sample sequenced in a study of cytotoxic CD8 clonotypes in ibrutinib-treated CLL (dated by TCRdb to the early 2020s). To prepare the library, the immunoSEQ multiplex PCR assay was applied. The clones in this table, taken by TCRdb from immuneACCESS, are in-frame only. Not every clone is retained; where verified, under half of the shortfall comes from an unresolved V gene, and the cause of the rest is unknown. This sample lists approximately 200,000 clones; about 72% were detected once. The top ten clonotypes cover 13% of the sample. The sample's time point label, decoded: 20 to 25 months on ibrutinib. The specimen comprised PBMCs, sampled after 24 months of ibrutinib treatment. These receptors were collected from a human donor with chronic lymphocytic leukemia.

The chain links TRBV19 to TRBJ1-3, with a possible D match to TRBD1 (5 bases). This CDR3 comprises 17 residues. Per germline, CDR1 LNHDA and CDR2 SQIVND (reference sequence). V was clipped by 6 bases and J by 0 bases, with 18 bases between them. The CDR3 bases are TGTGCCAGTAGCCCCACCGACAGAAGATCCTCTGGAAACACCATATATTTT. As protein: CASSPTDRRSSGNTIYF.

The CDR3 sequence: CAWSEGGRGYTF. The CDR3 DNA reads as TGTGCCTGGAGTGAAGGAGGGAGAGGCTACACCTTC. V and J are TRBV30 and TRBJ1-2, with D hard to call. This CDR3 has 12 amino acids. Per germline, CDR1 GTSNPN and CDR2 SVGIG (reference sequence). The V gene lost 1 base and the J gene lost 8 bases, with 11 bases spanning the gap.

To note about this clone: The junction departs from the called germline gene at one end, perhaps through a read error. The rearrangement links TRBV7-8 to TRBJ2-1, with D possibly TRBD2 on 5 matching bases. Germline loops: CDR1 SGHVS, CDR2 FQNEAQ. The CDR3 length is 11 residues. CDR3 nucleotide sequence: TGTGCCAGCAGCTTATCGGTAGGACTCCTCTTC. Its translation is CASSLSVGLLF.

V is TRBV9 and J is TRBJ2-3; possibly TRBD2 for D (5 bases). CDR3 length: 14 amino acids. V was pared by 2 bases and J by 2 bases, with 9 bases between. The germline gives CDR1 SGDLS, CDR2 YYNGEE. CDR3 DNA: TGTGCCAGCAGCGTCATCGGGAACACAGATACGCAGTATTTT. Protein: CASSVIGNTDTQYF.

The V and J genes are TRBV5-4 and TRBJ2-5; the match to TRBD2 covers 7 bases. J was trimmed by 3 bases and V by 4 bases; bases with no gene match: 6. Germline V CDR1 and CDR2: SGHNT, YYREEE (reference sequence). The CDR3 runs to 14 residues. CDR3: CASSEGAGEETQYF. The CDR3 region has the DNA TGTGCCAGCAGCGAGGGCGCGGGGGAAGAGACCCAGTACTTC.

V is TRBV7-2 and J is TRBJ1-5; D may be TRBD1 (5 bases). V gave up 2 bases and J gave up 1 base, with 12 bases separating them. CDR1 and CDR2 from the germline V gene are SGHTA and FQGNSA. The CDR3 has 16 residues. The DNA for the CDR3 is TGTGCCAGCAGCTTACGGTCAGGGTTAAGCAATCAGCCCCAGCATTTT. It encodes CASSLRSGLSNQPQHF.

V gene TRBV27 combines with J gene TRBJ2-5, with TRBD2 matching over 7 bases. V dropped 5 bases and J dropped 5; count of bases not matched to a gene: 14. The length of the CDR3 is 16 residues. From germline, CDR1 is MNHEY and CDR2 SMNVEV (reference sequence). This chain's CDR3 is CASSRLGSGGWETQYF. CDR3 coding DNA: TGTGCCAGCAGTCGCCTCGGGTCGGGAGGTTGGGAGACCCAGTACTTC.

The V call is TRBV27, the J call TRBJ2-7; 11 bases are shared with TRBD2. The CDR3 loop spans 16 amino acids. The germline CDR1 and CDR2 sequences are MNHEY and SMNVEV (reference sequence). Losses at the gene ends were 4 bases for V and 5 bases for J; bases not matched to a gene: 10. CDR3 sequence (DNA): TGTGCCAGCAGTTCGGGTAGACTAGCGGGAACGCACGAGCAGTACTTC. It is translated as CASSSGRLAGTHEQYF.

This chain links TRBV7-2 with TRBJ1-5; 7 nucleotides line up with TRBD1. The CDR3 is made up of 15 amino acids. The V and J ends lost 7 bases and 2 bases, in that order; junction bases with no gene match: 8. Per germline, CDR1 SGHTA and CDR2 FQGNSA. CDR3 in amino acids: CASTSVGTGNQPQHF. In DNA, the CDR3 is TGTGCCAGCACCTCAGTGGGGACAGGCAATCAGCCCCAGCATTTT.

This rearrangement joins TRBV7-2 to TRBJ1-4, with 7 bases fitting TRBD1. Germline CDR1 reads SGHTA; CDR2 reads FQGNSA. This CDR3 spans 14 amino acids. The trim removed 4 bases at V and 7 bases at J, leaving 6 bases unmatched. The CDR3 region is CASSSQGGSEKLFF. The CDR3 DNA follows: TGTGCCAGCAGCTCCCAAGGGGGCAGTGAAAAACTGTTTTTT.

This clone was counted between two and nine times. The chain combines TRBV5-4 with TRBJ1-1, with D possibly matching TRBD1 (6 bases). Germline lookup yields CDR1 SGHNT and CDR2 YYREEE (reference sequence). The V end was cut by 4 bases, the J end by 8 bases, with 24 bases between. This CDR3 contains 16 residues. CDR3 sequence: CASSRTVDRGGAEAFF. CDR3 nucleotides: TGTGCCAGCAGCCGGACGGTCGATCGTGGGGGCGCGGAAGCTTTCTTT.

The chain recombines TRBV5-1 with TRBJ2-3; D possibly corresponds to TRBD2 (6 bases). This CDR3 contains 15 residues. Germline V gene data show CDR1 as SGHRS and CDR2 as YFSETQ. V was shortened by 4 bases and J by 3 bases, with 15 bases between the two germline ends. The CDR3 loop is CASSGYGSATDTQYF. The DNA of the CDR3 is TGCGCCAGCAGCGGATACGGGAGTGCGACAGATACGCAGTATTTT. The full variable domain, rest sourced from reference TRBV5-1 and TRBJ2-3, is KAGVTQTPRYLIKTRGQQVTLSCSPISGHRSVSWYQQTPGQGLQFLFEYFSETQRNKGNFPGRFSGRQFSNSRSEMNVSTLELGDSALYLCASSGYGSATDTQYFGPGTRLTVL.

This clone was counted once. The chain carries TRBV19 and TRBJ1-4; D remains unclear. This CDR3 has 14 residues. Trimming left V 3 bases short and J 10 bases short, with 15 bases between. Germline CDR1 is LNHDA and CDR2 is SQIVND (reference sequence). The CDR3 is CASSITGMFGKLFF. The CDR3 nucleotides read TGTGCCAGTAGTATCACGGGGATGTTCGGAAAACTGTTTTTT.

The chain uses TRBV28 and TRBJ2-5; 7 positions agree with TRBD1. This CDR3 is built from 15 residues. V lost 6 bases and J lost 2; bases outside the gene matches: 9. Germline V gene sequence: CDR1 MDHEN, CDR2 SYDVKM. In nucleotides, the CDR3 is TGTGCCAGCAGCTGGGCGGACAGGCATCAAGAGACCCAGTACTTC. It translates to CASSWADRHQETQYF. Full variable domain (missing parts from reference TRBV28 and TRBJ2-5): DVKVTQSSRYLVKRTGEKVFLECVQDMDHENMFWYRQDPGLGLRLIYFSYDVKMKEKGDIPEGYSVSREKKERFSLILESASTNQTSMYLCASSWADRHQETQYFGPGTRLLVL.

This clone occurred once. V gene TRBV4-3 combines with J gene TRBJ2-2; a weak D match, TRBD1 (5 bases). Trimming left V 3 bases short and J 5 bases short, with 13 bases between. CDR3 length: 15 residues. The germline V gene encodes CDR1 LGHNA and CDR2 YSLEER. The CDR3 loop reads CASSHFQKGTGELFF. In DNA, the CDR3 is TGCGCCAGCAGCCATTTTCAAAAGGGGACCGGGGAGCTGTTTTTT.